This TCR beta chain was captured in a study of post-analysis software for immune sequencing data. On the study more broadly: The disease courses covered relapsing-remitting, secondary progressive and progressive-relapsing multiple sclerosis.

Comment on this clonotype: Its target is unknown.

Tagging with unique molecular identifiers was a feature of the TCR beta cDNA libraries. It was from roughly 1 to 10 million T cells that some 500,000 cDNA molecules came. TCRdb re-called the PCR reads with MiXCR, one entry per CDR3 protein. This sample has roughly 670,000 distinct CDR3 sequences, with about 60% found just once. Study results and caveats: Same-batch samples co-clustered strongly by F measure. In multiple sclerosis, normalized Chao1 diversity was significantly below that of controls. In patients, TRBV5-6, TRBV5-1 and TRBV20-1 belonged to roughly five TRBV segments found more frequently than in controls.

Trimming took off 0 bases at V and 1 base at J, with 11 bases between the two ends. The CDR3 is 16 amino acids. The germline CDR1 and CDR2 sequences are MNHEY and SVGEGT. This clonotype originated in a girl aged 2 to 10 with multiple sclerosis. Material for sequencing was blood. The chain has TRBV6-2 or TRBV6-3 and TRBJ2-3; tentative D call: TRBD1 (5 bases). The CDR3 DNA reads TGTGCCAGCAGTTACTCCCTTAGGGGTGGCACAGATACGCAGTATTTT. The encoded protein is CASSYSLRGGTDTQYF.